These T cell receptor beta chains were read from a single sample in a study of cytomegalovirus exposure and HLA in healthy donors. TCRdb's copy holds only in-frame clones and misses some; the assay was immunoSEQ multiplex PCR. The sample lists under 150,000 clones; over 75% were seen once. Sample: PBMCs. The receptors shown here come from a woman between 18 and 29 years old in good health and CMV-seronegative. The CDR3 runs from the conserved cysteine through the conserved F or W. Fields, in order: V gene, CDR3 length, CDR3 protein.

>TRBV6-6|16
CASSYSVFGGAPEAFF
>TRBV14|15
CASSRGTGSGNTIYF
>TRBV13|14
CASRPLAGEETQYF
>TRBV11-3|14
CASSPRQGDGEQFF
>TRBV6-1|12
CASSSYPQPQHF
>TRBV30|14
CAWSEGQEVETQYF
>TRBV6-4|13
CASSSTELSEAFF
>TRBV5-1|15
CASKEGRGFNTEAFF
>TRBV18|16
CASSPPSGSSYNEQFF
>TRBV18|16
CASSPGGRVSNYGYTF
>TRBV6-5|14
CASSSGGSGTEAFF
>TRBV19|13
CASSPRVDYGYTF
>TRBV5-1|13
CASSLEAAEKLFF
>TRBV7-6|16
CASSSRERGPAGELFF
>TRBV5-6|14
CASSWDRGTYEQYF
>TRBV28|15
CASSSTGLAFYEQYF
>TRBV19|14
CASSMGGVGEKLFF
>TRBV23-1|20
CASSQSIPDRGLGRNEKLFF
>TRBV28|14
CASSSPGATYEQYF
>TRBV5-1|11
CASTTGGEAFF
>TRBV15|14
CATSGGSTSYEQYF
>TRBV6-6|14
CASSRGTGDYGYTF
>TRBV27|14
CASSLSGATETQYF
>TRBV27|16
CASSLSRTGGIYGYTF
>TRBV18|13
CASSPGQSVGAFF
>TRBV7-2|15
CASSLRGSGYNEQFF
>TRBV2|14
CASAGGAINTEAFF
>TRBV15|17
CATSRDLRETSTDTQYF
>TRBV2|13
CASRDQGAGEAFF
>TRBV15|15
CATSRDRGARYEQYF
>TRBV15|16
CATSRDRGFSGNTIYF
>TRBV7-9|16
CASSLTGDRGLWGYTF
>TRBV6-5|14
CASKRQGTNEKLFF
>TRBV5-4|15
CASSPPGQDVYGYTF
>TRBV2|15
CASSVLMGAGEKLFF
>TRBV6-1|14
CASSRDRELREQYF
>TRBV21-1|17
CASSFRDYAVASYEQYF
>TRBV5-6|13
CASSIGNTGELFF
>TRBV7-2|15
CASRREAGGTDTQYF
>TRBV27|16
CASSLLSRTGAYEQYF
>TRBV6-6|13
CATSTPEPTEAFF
>TRBV6-1|14
CASSGRGSIQPQHF
>TRBV5-6|14
CASSRDRVNEKLFF
>TRBV7-2|15
CASSPGTSGSYEQYF
>TRBV5-4|14
CASSLKGGTGELFF
>TRBV27|13
CASSLGSSNTQYF
>TRBV6-1|14
CASSASGGFTEAFF
>TRBV6-1|15
CASIPGKTKNTEAFF
>TRBV28|16
CASSLLRVGRGDEAFF
>TRBV13|14
CASSSRGPTGELFF
>TRBV6-1|14
CASRTPGQGYEQFF
>TRBV29-1|13
CSVVNSLNTEAFF
>TRBV5-8|15
CASNQGQGPNTEAFF
>TRBV19|20
CASSIGGAEQGLASNQPQHF